This TCR beta chain comes out of a study of radiation and T cells in renal cell carcinoma. About this clone itself: Antigen: not known.

Sequencing used immunoSEQ multiplex PCR; TCRdb keeps in-frame clones, though not all of them. The data show around 100,000 clones, around 84% seen once. The time point was: blood 4 weeks post-SBRT, at nephrectomy. Regarding treatment: 15 Gy SBRT to primary tumor, nephrectomy 4 weeks later. Findings and caveats of the study: Top tumor clonotypes rose in blood 2 weeks post-radiation, then contracted.

The V segment lost 2 bases and the J segment 2 bases; nucleotides outside the gene matches: 5. Germline CDR1 reads MNHNY; CDR2 reads SVGAGI (reference sequence). The length of the CDR3 is 15 residues. The chain combines TRBV6-6 with TRBJ1-2; 7 bases fit TRBD1. This TCR derives from a man aged 60 to 69 with renal cell carcinoma. The input for sequencing was blood, taken from a patient whose treatment included radiotherapy and nephrectomy. The CDR3 DNA is TGTGCCAGCAGTTACGGGCGACAGGGCAACTATGGCTACACCTTC. Encoded protein: CASSYGRQGNYGYTF.